Listed here are 26 T cell receptor beta chains from one sample, sequenced in a study of T cell responses to AZD1222 COVID-19 vaccine. Method: immunoSEQ multiplex PCR; TCRdb's copy keeps in-frame clones and lacks some. The top ten hold about 5% of the sample, which has approximately 150,000 clones, around 90% seen once. The starting material was peripheral blood, obtained 28 days after the second dose of the MenACWY control vaccine. All receptors come from an adult who received the MenACWY meningococcal vaccine as a control.

The rearrangement joins TRBV6-5 to TRBJ2-6; tentatively, D is TRBD1 (6 bases). V dropped 0 bases and J dropped 8 bases, with 14 bases sitting between them. Germline lookup yields CDR1 MNHEY and CDR2 SVGAGI. This CDR3 has 16 amino acids. In DNA form, the CDR3 reads TGTGCCAGCAGTTACTCTGTACAGGGTCACTCCAACGTCCTGACTTTC. Translation: CASSYSVQGHSNVLTF.

CDR3 loop: CASSPSGGLGPTEAFF. CDR3 bases: TGTGCCAGCAGCCCTTCAGGGGGCTTAGGGCCCACTGAAGCTTTCTTT. This rearrangement joins TRBV7-3 to TRBJ1-1; 8 nucleotides line up with TRBD1. CDR3 length equals 16 residues. The V gene's germline CDR1 is SGHTA and CDR2 FQGTGA. J lost 4 bases, V lost 5 bases, and 12 bases had no gene match.

Relative to its sample, this clone is medium-sized (0.01 to 0.1%). The rearrangement uses TRBV12-3 or TRBV12-4 and TRBJ2-3; D is uncertain. V shed 7 bases and J shed 2 bases, with 4 bases lying between them. The CDR3 consists of 11 residues. The CDR3 is CASTNTDTQYF. The CDR3 DNA follows: TGTGCCAGCACCAACACAGATACGCAGTATTTT.

This chain connects TRBV19 to TRBJ1-2; 7 nucleotides line up with TRBD1. Germline lookup yields CDR1 LNHDA and CDR2 SQIVND (reference sequence). This CDR3 is 15 amino acids long. With 6 bases clipped from V and 3 bases from J, the junction kept 10 bases outside the gene matches. The CDR3 loop reads CASRFRPGTDYGYTF. The CDR3 region has the DNA TGTGCCAGTAGATTCCGTCCCGGGACAGACTATGGCTACACCTTC.

The rearrangement links TRBV2 to TRBJ1-5, with 9 bases that match TRBD1. V shed 2 bases and J 7 bases; nucleotides not matched to a gene: 9. From germline, CDR1 is SNHLY and CDR2 FYNNEI. The CDR3 is 16 residues long. The CDR3, as DNA: TGTGCCAGCAGTGAACCGAAACAGGGGGCCGGACAGCCCCAGCATTTT. Translating it yields CASSEPKQGAGQPQHF.

This clone was detected a few times. The chain uses TRBV2 and TRBJ1-1; 7 bases match TRBD1. Germline V CDR1 and CDR2: SNHLY, FYNNEI. V dropped 8 bases and J dropped 6; count of bases not matched to a gene: 6. The CDR3 is 12 residues long. The CDR3 nucleotides are TGTGCCAGCCAGACGACAGGGTCTGAAGCTTTCTTT. It encodes CASQTTGSEAFF.

The chain recombines TRBV3-1 (or the pseudogene TRBV3-2) with TRBJ2-1; 7 bases map to TRBD2. The germline CDR1 and CDR2 sequences are LGHDT and YNNKEL (reference sequence). CDR3 size: 14 residues. V shed 4 bases, J shed 10 bases, and the junction held 10 bases outside the gene matches. The CDR3 sequence: CASSLGGSTLEQFF. For the CDR3, the DNA is TGTGCCAGCAGCCTTGGCGGGAGCACCTTAGAGCAGTTCTTC.

As DNA, the CDR3 is TGTGCCAGTACCCAGAGGACAGGGGAAGATACGCAGTATTTT. Amino acids: CASTQRTGEDTQYF. V is TRBV19 and J is TRBJ2-3; 9 bases agree with TRBD1. Trimming took 7 bases from V and 5 from J; bases not matched to a gene: 7. The V gene's germline CDR1 is LNHDA and CDR2 SQIVND (reference sequence). The CDR3 extends over 14 amino acids.

This clone has just one count. This sequence joins TRBV19 and TRBJ1-2; possible D gene TRBD1, 5 bases. The CDR3 loop spans 14 amino acids. With 5 bases removed from V and 2 bases from J, the gap between germline ends came to 12 bases. Looked up from germline, CDR1 is LNHDA and CDR2 is SQIVND (reference sequence). This chain's CDR3 is CASSSAGKNYGYTF. The CDR3 DNA reads as TGTGCCAGTAGTTCGGCAGGGAAGAACTATGGCTACACCTTC. The full variable domain, completed using reference TRBV19 and TRBJ1-2, is DGGITQSPKYLFRKEGQNVTLSCEQNLNHDAMYWYRQDPGQGLRLIYYSQIVNDFQKGDIAEGYSVSREKKESFPLTVTSAQKNPTAFYLCASSSAGKNYGYTFGSGTRLTVV.

This sequence joins TRBV3-1 (or the pseudogene TRBV3-2) and TRBJ1-6; the D is unclear. Germline CDR1 is LGHDT and CDR2 is YNNKEL (reference sequence). V dropped 1 base and J dropped 8 bases, with 12 bases sitting between them. The CDR3 has 15 residues. In nucleotides, the CDR3 is TGTGCCAGCAGCCAAGCGTCCGCATCTTATTCACCCCTCCACTTT. Translated: CASSQASASYSPLHF.

The chain links TRBV7-2 to TRBJ2-1; D ambiguous. Per the germline V gene, CDR1 is SGHTA and CDR2 is FQGNSA. The length of the CDR3 is 11 residues. V lost 5 bases and J 10 bases, leaving 9 bases between the germline ends. The CDR3, as DNA: TGTGCCAGCAGCCCTGATAAGGAGCAGTTCTTC. Amino acids: CASSPDKEQFF.

The rearrangement uses TRBV9 and TRBJ1-1; D is uncertain. In germline, CDR1 is SGDLS, CDR2 YYNGEE. The CDR3 loop spans 15 amino acids. V was cut by 0 bases and J by 1 base, with 10 bases left in between. This chain's CDR3 is CASSVEPQENTEAFF. CDR3 sequence (DNA): TGTGCCAGCAGCGTAGAGCCTCAGGAGAACACTGAAGCTTTCTTT.

The V gene is TRBV4-3, the J gene TRBJ1-2; D is uncertain. Germline V gene data show CDR1 as LGHNA and CDR2 as YSLEER. The CDR3 covers 16 residues. Trimming removed 5 bases at V and 7 bases at J, with 23 bases between. CDR3 in amino acids: CASSLDIEHKRSGYTF. DNA for the CDR3: TGCGCCAGCAGCTTAGATATAGAACACAAGCGGAGTGGCTACACCTTC.

This clone was seen only once. The chain employs TRBV28 and TRBJ2-1, with a weak D call TRBD1 (5 bases). Germline CDR1 MDHEN, CDR2 SYDVKM. V dropped 6 bases and J dropped 2 bases, with 17 bases sitting between them. The length of the CDR3 is 16 residues. This chain's CDR3 is CASRTRVWTTYNEQFF. CDR3 in DNA: TGTGCCAGCAGAACCCGCGTGTGGACAACCTACAATGAGCAGTTCTTC.

The chain has TRBV5-1 and TRBJ2-4; 7 bases line up with TRBD2. The V gene end was trimmed by 5 bases and the J gene end by 4 bases; junction bases not matched to a gene: 9. CDR3 length: 15 residues. Germline values: CDR1 SGHRS, CDR2 YFSETQ. Written as DNA, the CDR3 is TGCGCCAGCAGTCCTGGGGGGGATAAGAAAAACATTCAGTACTTC. This sequence encodes CASSPGGDKKNIQYF.

The V gene is TRBV10-3, the J gene TRBJ2-3; 9 bases match TRBD2. The CDR3 spans 16 residues. Germline V lookup: CDR1 ENHRY, CDR2 SYGVKD. V dropped 10 bases and J dropped 4; count of bases not matched to a gene: 15. The CDR3 sequence is CATTHGPSGTSDTQYF. CDR3 nucleotides: TGTGCCACGACCCACGGGCCTAGCGGGACTTCAGATACGCAGTATTTT.

The chain recombines TRBV13 with TRBJ1-6; D remains ambiguous. The CDR3 totals 12 residues. V lost 1 base, J lost 7 bases, and 2 bases lay in between. Germline V gene sequence: CDR1 PRHDT, CDR2 FYEKMQ (reference sequence). As DNA, the CDR3 is TGTGCCAGCAGCTTAGACAATTCACCCCTCCACTTT. This sequence encodes CASSLDNSPLHF.

The chain recombines TRBV30 with TRBJ1-3; the D is unclear. Deletions cut 2 bases from V and 0 bases from J, with 5 bases between. This CDR3 region has 13 residues. Germline assignment: CDR1 GTSNPN and CDR2 SVGIG (reference sequence). DNA for the CDR3: TGTGCCTGGAGTTCGGCCTCTGGAAACACCATATATTTT. Translating it yields CAWSSASGNTIYF.

The chain couples TRBV27 to TRBJ1-2; 9 bases fit TRBD1. This CDR3 has 16 residues. CDR1 and CDR2 (germline): MNHEY, SMNVEV (reference sequence). With 2 bases clipped from V and 4 bases from J, the junction kept 8 bases outside the gene matches. In nucleotides, the CDR3 is TGTGCCAGCAGTTTACGTAACAGGGGGCTCCCCTATGGCTACACCTTC. Amino acid sequence: CASSLRNRGLPYGYTF.

The table lists this clone with a few counts. The rearrangement uses TRBV28 and TRBJ1-2, with 9 bases aligning to TRBD1. The junction had 11 bases not matched to a gene; V was cut back by 11 bases and J by 4 bases. The germline CDR1 and CDR2 sequences are MDHEN and SYDVKM. CDR3 size: 14 residues. CDR3 in DNA: TGTGCCGTAAAACAGGGGGCTGGAGGCTATGGCTACACCTTC. Its translation: CAVKQGAGGYGYTF.

V gene TRBV7-2 combines with J gene TRBJ1-5; D call uncertain. Trimming shortened V by 1 base and J by 8 bases, and 6 bases separated the two germline ends. The CDR3 is 12 residues long. Germline V gene lookup returns CDR1 SGHTA and CDR2 FQGNSA. The CDR3 spells CASSLGVKPQHF. CDR3 in DNA: TGTGCCAGCAGCTTAGGGGTTAAGCCCCAGCATTTT.

The rearrangement uses TRBV12-3 or TRBV12-4 and TRBJ1-1; possibly TRBD1 for D (5 bases). The CDR3 contains 11 residues. Trimming cost V 1 base and J 8 bases, with 5 bases left between them. CDR3 coding DNA: TGTGCCAGCAGTTTAGGGACAGAAGCTTTCTTT. Its translation is CASSLGTEAFF.

This chain joins TRBV6-1 and TRBJ1-6; D is perhaps TRBD1 (5 bases). The V end lost 6 bases, the J end lost 7 bases, and 13 bases lay between the germline ends. This CDR3 has 14 amino acids. From germline, CDR1 is MNHNS and CDR2 SASEGT. CDR3 nucleotides: TGTGCCAGCAGGCCCACAGGACTCAATTCACCCCTCCACTTT. It specifies CASRPTGLNSPLHF.

V usage is TRBV7-3 and J usage is TRBJ2-1, with a tentative D call TRBD1 (6 bases). This CDR3 spans 13 amino acids. The germline gives CDR1 SGHTA, CDR2 FQGTGA. V gave up 5 bases and J gave up 7 bases, with 12 bases separating them. CDR3 region: CASSTHRENEQFF. CDR3 DNA: TGTGCCAGCAGCACCCACAGGGAAAATGAGCAGTTCTTC. Combining the CDR3 with reference TRBV7-3 and TRBJ2-1 gives the whole variable domain GAGVSQTPSNKVTEKGKYVELRCDPISGHTALYWYRQSLGQGPEFLIYFQGTGAADDSGLPNDRFFAVRPEGSVSTLKIQRTERGDSAVYLCASSTHRENEQFFGPGTRLTVL.

The chain joins TRBV2 to TRBJ1-2; tentatively, D is TRBD1 (5 bases). The CDR3 contains 15 residues. V was shortened by 6 bases and J by 4 bases, with 18 bases between the two germline ends. In germline, CDR1 is SNHLY, CDR2 FYNNEI. The CDR3 DNA sequence: TGTGCCAGCAGCCAAACAGGAGTGCCTCTCTATGGCTACACCTTC. This gives the protein CASSQTGVPLYGYTF.

V gene TRBV21-1 combines with J gene TRBJ1-5; TRBD1 is the table's D call and was not checked against the DNA. TRBV21-1 is a pseudogene segment. This CDR3 spans 15 amino acids. The CDR3 region is CASSKDRGRNQPQHF. CDR3 nucleotides: TGTGCCAGCAGCAAAGACAGGGGTCGCAATCAGCCCCAGCATTTT.